The T cell receptor (beta chain) described here comes from a study of cytomegalovirus exposure and HLA in healthy donors. On the study more broadly: In terms of ancestry, the Caucasian-associated cluster contained roughly 80% of the approximately 380 genotyped donors. The study's findings and limits: Some 150 TCR beta chains were listed as cytomegalovirus-associated. The later analysis indicated that the majority of CMV-associated TCR beta chains appeared HLA-restricted. Earlier analysis found most TCR beta V segments productive about 87% or about 30% of the time.

Germline V lookup: CDR1 SGDLS, CDR2 YYNGEE. V was shortened by 0 bases and J by 0 bases, with 4 bases between the two germline ends. The CDR3 extends over 14 amino acids. PCR employed 60 Vbeta and 13 Jbeta primers. Profiled with immunoSEQ multiplex PCR; TCRdb holds only in-frame clones, not every one. The sample carries fewer than 85,000 clones, about two thirds recorded once. For this clone: Its matching antigen is unknown.

The source of this sequence is a woman aged 40 to 50 in good health and CMV-seropositive. Input material: PBMCs. The chain links TRBV9 to TRBJ1-3; D gene unclear. The CDR3 sequence: CASSVEYSGNTIYF. The CDR3 bases are TGTGCCAGCAGCGTAGAATACTCTGGAAACACCATATATTTT.